Following are 17 T cell receptor beta chains from one sample sequenced in a study of T cell repertoires in cytomegalovirus infection. Each CDR3 protein gets one entry after TCRdb re-called the reads with MiXCR. The repertoire has over 200,000 distinct CDR3 sequences, approximately 13% of them found once; the top ten carry 8.5% to 10%. The specimen sequenced was PBMCs. These receptors were obtained from a human donor in good health (CMV status not recorded). Some clones in this sample may be carry-over from other donors' samples.

This clonotype appeared many times. The chain combines TRBV5-6 with TRBJ2-3; 8 bases map to TRBD1. This CDR3 spans 13 amino acids. Germline V gives CDR1 SGHDT, CDR2 YYEEEE. Germline trimming cut 4 bases from V and 6 bases from J; bases unmatched to any gene: 4. As DNA, the CDR3 is TGTGCCAGCAGCCAGGGGGCCTCTGATACGCAGTATTTT. It codes for CASSQGASDTQYF.

This clonotype was counted many times. The gene calls are TRBV7-9 and TRBJ1-2; weak D call: TRBD1 (5 bases). V lost 5 bases and J lost 2, with 18 bases in between. Germline values: CDR1 SEHNR, CDR2 FQNEAQ (reference sequence). This CDR3 spans 16 amino acids. CDR3 DNA: TGTGCCAGCAGCGGGACTGATCAACCTATAAACTATGGCTACACCTTC. It encodes CASSGTDQPINYGYTF.

The chain couples TRBV6-2 or TRBV6-3 to TRBJ2-7; D is ambiguous. Germline V gene sequence: CDR1 MNHEY, CDR2 SVGEGT. The V end was cut by 2 bases, the J end by 2 bases, with 10 bases between. The CDR3 has 14 residues. In DNA form, the CDR3 reads TGTGCCAGCAGTTACGGGCTCGAGACCTACGAGCAGTACTTC. This translates into CASSYGLETYEQYF.

With regard to this clonotype: At one end the junction does not follow the germline gene, possibly because of a read error. The rearrangement links TRBV7-2 to TRBJ2-1; the D gene is possibly TRBD2 (5 bases). CDR3 length: 13 amino acids. CDR1 is SGHTA, CDR2 FQGNSA, per germline. CDR3 nucleotides: TGTGCCAGCAAACTAAACCTAGAGGGTGAGCAGTTATTC. Its protein is CASKLNLEGEQLF.

This clonotype was detected only a few times. The V call is TRBV7-3, the J call TRBJ2-3; TRBD1 matches 8 bases. V was clipped by 6 bases and J by 6 bases; unmatched bases: 5. CDR3 length equals 13 residues. CDR1 and CDR2 (germline): SGHTA, FQGTGA. CDR3 bases: TGTGCCAGCAGTCGGCAGGGGGCGGATACGCAGTATTTT. This sequence encodes CASSRQGADTQYF.

This clonotype was seen a handful of times. The genes are TRBV15 and TRBJ2-7, with D perhaps TRBD1 (6 bases). With 1 base removed from V and 2 bases from J, the gap between germline ends came to 9 bases. Germline assignment: CDR1 LNHNV and CDR2 YYDKDF (reference sequence). This CDR3 is built from 14 residues. The CDR3 nucleotides read TGTGCCACCAGCAGAGGGGCAGGGGCCTACGAGCAGTACTTC. This translates into CATSRGAGAYEQYF.

This clonotype was picked up a small number of times. The gene calls are TRBV2 and TRBJ1-1; D unresolved. The CDR3 loop spans 13 amino acids. With 3 bases removed from V and 12 bases from J, the gap between germline ends came to 17 bases. Germline V lookup: CDR1 SNHLY, CDR2 FYNNEI. CDR3 in DNA: TGTGCCAGCAGTGAGGAGGTAGGGCGCGCGTCTTTCTTT. Translated, it gives CASSEEVGRASFF.

Relative to its sample, this clonotype is medium-sized (0.01 to 0.1%). This sequence joins TRBV7-8 and TRBJ1-2; D call uncertain. V shed 5 bases and J shed 4 bases, with 23 bases lying between them. The CDR3 sequence is 17 residues long. In germline, CDR1 is SGHVS, CDR2 FQNEAQ. DNA of the CDR3: TGTGCCAGCAGCCCGCACCGGGTCCCCAACTTATCCTATGGCTACACCTTC. Translation gives CASSPHRVPNLSYGYTF.

The chain links TRBV18 to TRBJ2-7; the D is unclear. From germline, CDR1 is KGHSH and CDR2 LQKENI. The ends were cut back, 2 bases at V and 2 bases at J, with 7 bases in the middle. The CDR3 spans 13 residues. The CDR3 coding sequence is TGTGCCAGCTCACCAGATGCGACCTACGAGCAGTACTTC. This encodes CASSPDATYEQYF.

There are many counts of this clonotype. The genes are TRBV10-3 and TRBJ2-5; 8 bases fit TRBD1. V dropped 9 bases and J dropped 5; count of bases not matched to a gene: 11. Germline CDR1 and CDR2: ENHRY and SYGVKD. The CDR3 runs to 14 residues. CDR3 in amino acids: CAIKQDRATETQYF. DNA for the CDR3: TGTGCCATTAAACAGGACAGGGCGACGGAGACCCAGTACTTC.

V gene TRBV12-3 or TRBV12-4 combines with J gene TRBJ1-1; TRBD1 might be the D (5 bases). CDR3 size: 15 residues. Trimming pared 0 bases from V and 0 bases from J, leaving 8 bases between. The DNA for the CDR3 is TGTGCCAGCAGTTTAGCGGGGGACTTGAACACTGAAGCTTTCTTT. Translation gives CASSLAGDLNTEAFF.

J is TRBJ2-7 and V is TRBV28; no definite D call. The V end lost 3 bases, the J end lost 3 bases, and 6 bases lay between the germline ends. The germline V gene encodes CDR1 MDHEN and CDR2 SYDVKM. This CDR3 comprises 12 residues. This chain's CDR3 is CASSFPGYEQYF. CDR3 DNA: TGTGCCAGCAGTTTTCCCGGCTACGAGCAGTACTTC. Full variable domain (outside the CDR3, taken from reference TRBV28 and TRBJ2-7): DVKVTQSSRYLVKRTGEKVFLECVQDMDHENMFWYRQDPGLGLRLIYFSYDVKMKEKGDIPEGYSVSREKKERFSLILESASTNQTSMYLCASSFPGYEQYFGPGTRLTVT.

At least ten counts were recorded for this clonotype. The chain couples TRBV25-1 to TRBJ2-5, with a tentative D call TRBD2 (7 bases). The CDR3 has 15 residues. Germline V gene sequence: CDR1 MGHDK, CDR2 SYGVNS. V was shortened by 9 bases and J by 5 bases, with 22 bases between the two germline ends. DNA of the CDR3: TGTGCCAGAGCTGAGGGGGGGGGAGAGAAGGAGACCCAGTACTTC. Translated: CARAEGGGEKETQYF.

This clonotype was counted many times. The rearrangement links TRBV10-2 to TRBJ1-1; D remains unclear. Germline V gene data show CDR1 as WSHSY and CDR2 as SAAADI. This CDR3 region has 13 residues. The V end lost 0 bases, the J end lost 1 base, and 3 bases lay between the germline ends. CDR3 amino acids: CASSESGNTEAFF. CDR3 DNA: TGCGCCAGCAGTGAGTCAGGGAACACTGAAGCTTTCTTT.

This clonotype showed up just a few times. The V and J genes are TRBV5-6 and TRBJ2-1; 7 nucleotides line up with TRBD1. Germline V CDR1 and CDR2: SGHDT, YYEEEE. V was clipped by 6 bases and J by 4 bases; unmatched bases: 7. This CDR3 is built from 14 residues. As DNA, the CDR3 is TGTGCCAGCAACCGGGACAGAGAATACAATGAGCAGTTCTTC. It translates to CASNRDREYNEQFF.

This clonotype was counted many times. The chain is built from TRBV20-1 and TRBJ1-2, with 8 bases fitting TRBD1. Germline CDR1 reads DFQATT; CDR2 reads SNEGSKA (reference sequence). With V trimmed by 6 bases and J by 2 bases, 5 bases remained unmatched. The CDR3 runs 13 residues. The CDR3 region has the DNA TGCAGTGCCGGACAGGGCTTAAACTATGGCTACACCTTC. This gives the protein CSAGQGLNYGYTF.

This clonotype was detected a few times. This chain links TRBV6-5 with TRBJ1-1, with 7 bases fitting TRBD1. Germline V lookup: CDR1 MNHEY, CDR2 SVGAGI. V dropped 0 bases and J dropped 1; count of bases not matched to a gene: 8. The CDR3 is 17 residues long. CDR3 residues: CASSYSRQGLGNTEAFF. Here the CDR3 DNA reads TGTGCCAGCAGTTACTCGAGACAGGGCCTGGGGAACACTGAAGCTTTCTTT.